This T cell receptor beta chain is drawn from a study of cytomegalovirus exposure and HLA in healthy donors. Study-wide results and caveats: Equally common other TCR beta chains were less clonally expanded than HLA-associated ones, a later analysis found. Reportedly, diagnosis of cytomegalovirus status by the classifier showed high specificity and sensitivity. Three CMV-associated chains proved CMV antigen-specific in vitro.

Germline V lookup: CDR1 SGHRS, CDR2 YFSETQ. Trimming removed 9 bases at V and 6 bases at J, with 18 bases between. The CDR3 extends over 14 amino acids. On this clone: Its antigen is unidentified.

It was with 60 Vbeta and 13 Jbeta primers that the PCR ran. Assay: immunoSEQ multiplex PCR; the TCRdb copy retains only in-frame clones and omits some. The data show 200,000 or so clones, with 70% to 80% seen just once and approximately 0.39% held by the top ten. The specimen sequenced was PBMCs. The sequence came from a male donor in good health and CMV-seropositive. The chain joins TRBV5-1 to TRBJ2-2; D is ambiguous. In DNA, the CDR3 is TGCGCCACCTCGAGCTCCCTCGCGGCCGGGGAGCTGTTTTTT. Translation: CATSSSLAAGELFF. Variable domain in full (rest from reference TRBV5-1 and TRBJ2-2): KAGVTQTPRYLIKTRGQQVTLSCSPISGHRSVSWYQQTPGQGLQFLFEYFSETQRNKGNFPGRFSGRQFSNSRSEMNVSTLELGDSALYLCATSSSLAAGELFFGEGSRLTVL.